One sample yielded the 21 T cell receptor beta chains listed below, sequenced in a study of CXCR3-negative and CXCR3-positive naive CD8 T cells. It was by 5' RACE with UMI labels that the TRB cDNA libraries were prepared. Following a re-call of the 5' RACE reads, TCRdb has one entry per CDR3 protein and lacks DNA. This repertoire includes 20,000 to 30,000 distinct CDR3 sequences. The sample was naive CXCR3- CD8+ T cells from blood. The subset: CD45RO-CCR7+CD27+CD95- naive CD8+ T cells lacking CXCR3 (TNR3-). The receptors originated from a human donor in good health. Some clones in this sample may be carry-over from other donors' samples.

The rearrangement uses TRBV4-3 and TRBJ2-1; TCRdb indicates TRBD1, and absent DNA this call remains unverified. Germline V lookup: CDR1 LGHNA, CDR2 YSLEER. The CDR3 sequence is 15 residues long. CDR3 in amino acids: CASSPRTVIYNEQFF.

The genes are TRBV7-3 and TRBJ2-1; as DNA is missing, the TRBD1 call by TCRdb cannot be tested. Germline CDR1 and CDR2: SGHTA and FQGTGA. The CDR3 contains 13 residues. The CDR3 sequence is CASSSTDTYEQFF. The full variable domain, its missing parts supplied by reference TRBV7-3 and TRBJ2-1, is GAGVSQTPSNKVTEKGKYVELRCDPISGHTALYWYRQSLGQGPEFLIYFQGTGAADDSGLPNDRFFAVRPEGSVSTLKIQRTERGDSAVYLCASSSTDTYEQFFGPGTRLTVL.

The chain combines TRBV7-9 with TRBJ1-1; TCRdb returns TRBD1, unconfirmable since there is no DNA. The CDR3 has 16 residues. Germline CDR1 reads SEHNR; CDR2 reads FQNEAQ (reference sequence). The CDR3 is CASSSDRDNRYTEAFF.

The CDR3 loop reads CASSVGGYEQYF. The V and J genes are TRBV7-9 and TRBJ2-7. CDR3 length: 12 amino acids. The V gene's germline CDR1 is SEHNR and CDR2 FQNEAQ (reference sequence).

By frequency, this clonotype registers medium-sized. J is TRBJ2-5 and V is TRBV6-5; as DNA is missing, the TRBD2 call by TCRdb cannot be tested. The CDR3 is made up of 16 amino acids. Per germline, CDR1 MNHEY and CDR2 SVGAGI. The chain's CDR3 is CASRVNSVGPQETQYF.

V usage is TRBV7-3 and J usage is TRBJ2-2; lacking DNA, the TRBD2 call made by TCRdb goes unchecked. This CDR3 contains 16 residues. Germline V gives CDR1 SGHTA, CDR2 FQGTGA. CDR3 sequence: CASSSSRQVNAGELFF.

The V gene is TRBV29-1, the J gene TRBJ1-3. The CDR3 is 16 residues long. Per the germline V gene, CDR1 is SQVTM and CDR2 is ANQGSEA. CDR3 loop: CSVEEVGVLSGNTIYF. The full variable domain, its missing parts supplied by reference TRBV29-1 and TRBJ1-3, is SAVISQKPSRDICQRGTSLTIQCQVDSQVTMMFWYRQQPGQSLTLIATANQGSEATYESGFVIDKFPISRPNLTFSTLTVSNMSPEDSSIYLCSVEEVGVLSGNTIYFGEGSWLTVV.

The CDR3 sequence: CSARAGGFQETQYF. The chain links TRBV20-1 to TRBJ2-5. Germline CDR1 and CDR2: DFQATT and SNEGSKA (reference sequence). This CDR3 is 14 amino acids long.

The V and J genes are TRBV7-6 and TRBJ2-2. The CDR3 contains 14 residues. Germline V CDR1 and CDR2: SGHVS, FNYEAQ. CDR3 sequence: CASSLGWSTGELFF.

The chain carries TRBV25-1 and TRBJ2-1; TCRdb's D gene call, TRBD2, goes unchecked for lack of DNA. Germline CDR1 and CDR2: MGHDK and SYGVNS. This CDR3 is 13 amino acids long. CDR3 in amino acids: CASMGLAGNEQFF.

The chain links TRBV20-1 to TRBJ2-1; TCRdb returns TRBD2, unconfirmable since there is no DNA. The CDR3 sequence is 15 residues long. Germline V lookup: CDR1 DFQATT, CDR2 SNEGSKA (reference sequence). CDR3 region: CSASELAGGYNEQFF.

Its frequency marks this clonotype as medium-sized. The CDR3 spells CASSLVAGAYTDTQYF. The gene calls are TRBV7-2 and TRBJ2-3; lacking DNA, the TRBD1 call made by TCRdb goes unchecked. CDR3 length: 16 residues. The germline CDR1 and CDR2 sequences are SGHTA and FQGNSA.

This chain joins TRBV7-3 and TRBJ2-3. There are 13 residues in the CDR3. The V gene's germline CDR1 is SGHTA and CDR2 FQGTGA. CDR3 residues: CASSPGLGGTQYF.

The chain combines TRBV18 with TRBJ1-5; TCRdb outputs TRBD1, but without DNA this stays unchecked. This CDR3 is 18 amino acids long. The germline gives CDR1 KGHSH, CDR2 LQKENI. CDR3 amino acids: CASSPTPQVTNLNQPQHF.

This sequence joins TRBV7-9 and TRBJ1-1; TCRdb returns TRBD1, unconfirmable since there is no DNA. Germline CDR1 is SEHNR and CDR2 is FQNEAQ (reference sequence). This CDR3 is 14 amino acids long. CDR3 residues: CASSSTGVNTEAFF.

The chain couples TRBV28 to TRBJ2-1; the D call of TRBD2 rests on TCRdb alone, since no DNA is present to check it. The CDR3 is made up of 14 amino acids. The germline V gene has CDR1 MDHEN and CDR2 SYDVKM. The CDR3 sequence is CASSLVTSGDEQFF.

This chain uses TRBV5-1 with TRBJ1-1; no DNA is available, so the TRBD1 call from TCRdb remains unchecked. This CDR3 is 14 amino acids long. Per germline, CDR1 SGHRS and CDR2 YFSETQ. The CDR3: CASSSGQGNTEAFF.

The V and J genes are TRBV3-1 and TRBJ1-2; the TRBD1 assignment by TCRdb is unverifiable without DNA. CDR3 length equals 13 residues. Germline V lookup: CDR1 LGHDT, CDR2 YNNKEL (reference sequence). The CDR3 here is CASGQRLNYGYTF.

The genes are TRBV6-4 and TRBJ2-1. The CDR3 is made up of 15 amino acids. Germline-derived CDR1 and CDR2 are MRHNA and SNTAGT. The CDR3 loop is CASSPQGDSYNEQFF.

The chain employs TRBV7-9 and TRBJ2-7; the TRBD1 assignment by TCRdb is unverifiable without DNA. Germline V gene sequence: CDR1 SEHNR, CDR2 FQNEAQ (reference sequence). This CDR3 contains 13 residues. The CDR3 reads CASSLDRLNEQYF. The full variable domain, its missing parts supplied by reference TRBV7-9 and TRBJ2-7, is DTGVSQNPRHKITKRGQNVTFRCDPISEHNRLYWYRQTLGQGPEFLTYFQNEAQLEKSRLLSDRFSAERPKGSFSTLEIQRTEQGDSAMYLCASSLDRLNEQYFGPGTRLTVT.

The chain couples TRBV6-5 to TRBJ2-5. Germline V gene sequence: CDR1 MNHEY, CDR2 SVGAGI. The CDR3 sequence is 11 residues long. CDR3 sequence: CASSYQETQYF.